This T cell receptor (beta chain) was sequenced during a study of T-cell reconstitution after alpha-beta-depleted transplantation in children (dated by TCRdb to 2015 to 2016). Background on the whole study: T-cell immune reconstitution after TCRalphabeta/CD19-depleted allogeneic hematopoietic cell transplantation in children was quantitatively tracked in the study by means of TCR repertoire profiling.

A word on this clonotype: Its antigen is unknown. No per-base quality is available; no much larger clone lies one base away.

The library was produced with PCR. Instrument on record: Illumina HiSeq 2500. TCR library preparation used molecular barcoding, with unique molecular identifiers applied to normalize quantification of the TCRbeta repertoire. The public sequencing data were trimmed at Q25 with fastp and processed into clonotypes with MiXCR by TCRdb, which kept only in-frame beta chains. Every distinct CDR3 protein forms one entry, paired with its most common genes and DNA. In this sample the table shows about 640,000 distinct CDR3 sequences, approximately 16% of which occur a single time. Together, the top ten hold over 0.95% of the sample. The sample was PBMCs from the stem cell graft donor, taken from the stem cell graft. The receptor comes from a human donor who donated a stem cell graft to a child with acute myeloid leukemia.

The CDR3 sequence is CASSERVGASGPPSDTQYF. The nucleotide sequence is given as TGTGCCAGCAGTGAAAGGGTGGGAGCCTCGGGTCCCCCCTCCGATACGCAGTATTTT. The rearrangement joined TRBV6-1 to TRBJ2-3; TRBD2 is possibly the D segment (5 matching bases). V drops 2 bases and J drops 6 bases, leaving 27 bases in between. CDR1 and CDR2 are drawn from the germline V gene: MNHNS, SASEGT. The CDR3 contains 19 residues, cysteine and phenylalanine counted. The DNA shown is the 57-base CDR3, in frame from base 1.